These 10 T cell receptor beta chains came from one sample sequenced in a study of shared clonotypes between healthy human individuals. Naivety among CD8 cells was defined by CD45RO negativity and positive CCR7 selection, thereby excluding terminally differentiated effector memory CD45RA+ cells. Generated by immunoSEQ multiplex PCR, the TCRdb table keeps only in-frame clones and is missing some. The sample contains fewer than 800,000 clones, around 92% of which appear only once. Sample: naive CD8+ T cells sorted from blood. Receptor source: a man aged 25-40 years in good health.

The gene calls are TRBV5-6 and TRBJ2-7, with D unresolved. CDR1 SGHDT and CDR2 YYEEEE come from the germline V gene. V was shortened by 1 base and J by 1 base, with 9 bases between the two germline ends. This CDR3 comprises 14 residues. Written as DNA, the CDR3 is TGTGCCAGCAGCTTGTTTTCCGGGTCCTACGAGCAGTACTTC. It codes for CASSLFSGSYEQYF. Filled out from reference TRBV5-6 and TRBJ2-7, the complete variable domain reads DAGVTQSPTHLIKTRGQQVTLRCSPKSGHDTVSWYQQALGQGPQFIFQYYEEEERQRGNFPDRFSGHQFPNYSSELNVNALLLGDSALYLCASSLFSGSYEQYFGPGTRLTVT.

The chain employs TRBV28 and TRBJ1-1, with TRBD1 as a possible D gene (5 bases). Germline assignment: CDR1 MDHEN and CDR2 SYDVKM. The germline V and J ends were trimmed by 6 bases and 1 base, with 21 bases remaining between them. This CDR3 is built from 17 residues. The DNA of the CDR3 is TGTGCCAGCAGCACCCCCTTATGGGGACCGAGGAACACTGAAGCTTTCTTT. Protein product: CASSTPLWGPRNTEAFF. The full variable domain, completed using reference TRBV28 and TRBJ1-1, is DVKVTQSSRYLVKRTGEKVFLECVQDMDHENMFWYRQDPGLGLRLIYFSYDVKMKEKGDIPEGYSVSREKKERFSLILESASTNQTSMYLCASSTPLWGPRNTEAFFGQGTRLTVV.

The rearrangement links TRBV7-9 to TRBJ1-5, with TRBD1 matching over 7 bases. V gave up 4 bases and J gave up 5 bases; unmatched junction bases: 5. Germline V gene sequence: CDR1 SEHNR, CDR2 FQNEAQ (reference sequence). The CDR3 covers 14 residues. CDR3 nucleotides: TGTGCCAGCAGCTCCCAGGGGGGTTATCAGCCCCAGCATTTT. Its protein is CASSSQGGYQPQHF.

V usage is TRBV6-1 and J usage is TRBJ2-1, with a weak D call TRBD1 (5 bases). This CDR3 is built from 12 residues. Germline V gives CDR1 MNHNS, CDR2 SASEGT. The ends were cut back, 9 bases at V and 4 bases at J, with 10 bases in the middle. The CDR3 bases are TGTGCCAGTCTGACAGTTTACAATGAGCAGTTCTTC. This translates into CASLTVYNEQFF.

This chain joins TRBV4-1 and TRBJ2-7, with TRBD1 matching 9 bases. Looked up from germline, CDR1 is MGHRA and CDR2 is YSYEKL. V shed 4 bases, J shed 3 bases, and the junction held 13 bases outside the gene matches. The CDR3 is 17 residues long. The CDR3 spells CASSPQGGDREVYEQYF. The CDR3 coding sequence is TGCGCCAGCAGCCCCCAGGGTGGGGACAGGGAAGTCTACGAGCAGTACTTC.

The genes are TRBV7-9 and TRBJ2-7; TRBD1 is a possible D gene (6 bases). Germline lookup yields CDR1 SEHNR and CDR2 FQNEAQ (reference sequence). V lost 4 bases to trimming and J lost 5 bases, with 21 bases between them. The CDR3 is 16 residues long. The CDR3: CASSSEGTTEIHEQYF. In DNA form, the CDR3 reads TGTGCCAGCAGCTCCGAGGGGACAACCGAGATCCACGAGCAGTACTTC.

A few counts support this clone. The V gene is TRBV6-4, the J gene TRBJ2-1; 12 bases fit TRBD2. The CDR3 is 16 residues long. V was clipped by 4 bases and J by 5 bases; unmatched bases: 6. Looked up from germline, CDR1 is MRHNA and CDR2 is SNTAGT. The CDR3 reads CASSVTSGSGNNEQFF. DNA of the CDR3: TGTGCCAGCAGTGTGACTAGCGGGAGCGGTAACAATGAGCAGTTCTTC.

This chain joins TRBV9 and TRBJ2-1, with D maybe TRBD1 (6 bases). The germline V and J ends were trimmed by 0 bases and 1 base, with 11 bases remaining between them. This CDR3 contains 16 residues. Germline V gene sequence: CDR1 SGDLS, CDR2 YYNGEE. The CDR3 region is CASSVVRGSSYNEQFF. In nucleotides, the CDR3 is TGTGCCAGCAGCGTAGTCAGGGGAAGTTCCTACAATGAGCAGTTCTTC.

The chain has TRBV7-9 and TRBJ2-7, with 14 bases fitting TRBD2. This CDR3 comprises 15 residues. V trimming: 5 bases; J trimming: 6 bases; junction bases outside the gene matches: 6. Germline CDR1 and CDR2: SEHNR and FQNEAQ (reference sequence). The CDR3 loop is CASSTRLAGGIEQYF. The CDR3 coding sequence is TGTGCCAGCAGCACCCGACTAGCGGGAGGGATCGAGCAGTACTTC.

This chain links TRBV28 with TRBJ2-1; maybe TRBD1 (5 bases). The V end was cut by 5 bases, the J end by 1 base, with 12 bases between. Per germline, CDR1 MDHEN and CDR2 SYDVKM. The CDR3 length is 15 residues. CDR3 residues: CASSPQQGSYNEQFF. CDR3 coding DNA: TGTGCCAGCAGTCCCCAGCAGGGTTCCTACAATGAGCAGTTCTTC. Full variable domain (missing parts from reference TRBV28 and TRBJ2-1): DVKVTQSSRYLVKRTGEKVFLECVQDMDHENMFWYRQDPGLGLRLIYFSYDVKMKEKGDIPEGYSVSREKKERFSLILESASTNQTSMYLCASSPQQGSYNEQFFGPGTRLTVL.